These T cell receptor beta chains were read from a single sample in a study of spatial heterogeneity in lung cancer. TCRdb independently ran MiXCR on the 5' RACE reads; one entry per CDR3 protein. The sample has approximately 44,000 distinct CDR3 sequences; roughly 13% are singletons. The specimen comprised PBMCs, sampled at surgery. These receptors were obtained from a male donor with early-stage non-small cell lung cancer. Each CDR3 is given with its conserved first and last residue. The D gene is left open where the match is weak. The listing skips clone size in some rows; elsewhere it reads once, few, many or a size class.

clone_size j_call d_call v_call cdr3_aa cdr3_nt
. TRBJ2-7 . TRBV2 CASSEEGQGTYEQYF TGTGCCAGCAGTGAAGAAGGTCAGGGTACCTACGAGCAGTACTTC
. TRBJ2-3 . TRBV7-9 CASSAAKDTQYF TGTGCCAGCAGCGCAGCGAAAGATACGCAGTATTTT
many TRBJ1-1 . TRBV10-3 CAISDTREAFF TGTGCCATCAGTGATACGAGGGAAGCTTTCTTT
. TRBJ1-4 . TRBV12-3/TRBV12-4 CASRGGPWEKLFF TGTGCCAGCAGGGGTGGCCCCTGGGAAAAACTGTTTTTT
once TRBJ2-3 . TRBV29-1 CSVVLGKVDTQYF TGCAGCGTTGTTCTGGGGAAGGTGGATACGCAGTATTTT
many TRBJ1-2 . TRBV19 CASSPGSGINYGYTF TGTGCCAGTAGTCCAGGGAGTGGGATTAACTATGGCTACACCTTC
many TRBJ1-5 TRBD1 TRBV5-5 CASSLRTGQDQPQHF TGTGCCAGCAGCTTGAGGACAGGGCAAGATCAGCCCCAGCATTTT
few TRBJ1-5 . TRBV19 CASSTDGYSNQPQHF TGTGCCAGTAGTACCGACGGCTATAGCAATCAGCCCCAGCATTTT
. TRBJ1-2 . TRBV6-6 CASSPTRTVMNYGYTF TGTGCCAGCAGTCCGACTAGGACAGTCATGAACTATGGCTACACCTTC
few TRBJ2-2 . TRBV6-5 CASRTYLSGELFF TGTGCCAGCAGGACTTATCTGTCCGGGGAGCTGTTTTTT
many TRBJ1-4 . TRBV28 CASSPMWGATTNEKLFF TGTGCCAGCAGTCCGATGTGGGGGGCAACAACTAATGAAAAACTGTTTTTT